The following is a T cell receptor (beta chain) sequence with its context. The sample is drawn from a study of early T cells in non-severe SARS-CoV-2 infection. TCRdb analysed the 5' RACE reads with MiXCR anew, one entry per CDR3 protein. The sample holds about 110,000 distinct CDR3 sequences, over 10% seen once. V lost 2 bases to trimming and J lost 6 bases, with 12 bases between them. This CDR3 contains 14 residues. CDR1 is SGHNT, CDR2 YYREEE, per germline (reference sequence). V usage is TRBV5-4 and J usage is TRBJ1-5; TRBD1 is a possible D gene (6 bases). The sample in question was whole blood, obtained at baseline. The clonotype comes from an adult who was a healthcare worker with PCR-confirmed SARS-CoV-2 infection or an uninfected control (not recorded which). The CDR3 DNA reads TGTGCCAGCAGCTTTAGGGGGGAAGGTCAGCCCCAGCATTTT. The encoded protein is CASSFRGEGQPQHF.